This T cell receptor (beta chain) was identified in a study of blood T cell repertoires in COVID-19. The length of the CDR3 is 15 residues. V lost 6 bases to trimming and J lost 0 bases, with 14 bases between them. Per the germline V gene, CDR1 is MNHEY and CDR2 is SVGAGI. This table comes from immunoSEQ multiplex PCR, and its TCRdb copy is limited to in-frame clones, with some not included. The table lists 250,000 to 300,000 clones, roughly 85% of them singletons. This clone was seen more than once but under ten times. Sequenced sample: PBMCs or T cells enriched from blood (not recorded which). This clonotype originated in a middle-aged man who had been exposed to COVID-19. This chain joins TRBV6-5 and TRBJ2-5, with D unresolved. CDR3 sequence: CASSISKLNQETQYF. The CDR3 nucleotides are TGTGCCAGCAGCATAAGCAAACTTAACCAAGAGACCCAGTACTTC.